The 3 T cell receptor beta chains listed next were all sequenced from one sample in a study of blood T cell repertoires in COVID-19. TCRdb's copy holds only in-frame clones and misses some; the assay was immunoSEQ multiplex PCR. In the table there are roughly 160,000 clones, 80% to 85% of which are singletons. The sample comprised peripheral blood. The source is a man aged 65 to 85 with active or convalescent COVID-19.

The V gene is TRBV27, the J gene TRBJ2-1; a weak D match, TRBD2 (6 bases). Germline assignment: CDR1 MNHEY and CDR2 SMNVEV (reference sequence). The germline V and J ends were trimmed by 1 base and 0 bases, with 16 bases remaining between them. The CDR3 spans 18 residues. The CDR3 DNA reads TGTGCCAGCAGTTTATTTCCTAGCGCTTATTCCTCCTACAATGAGCAGTTCTTC. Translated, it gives CASSLFPSAYSSYNEQFF.

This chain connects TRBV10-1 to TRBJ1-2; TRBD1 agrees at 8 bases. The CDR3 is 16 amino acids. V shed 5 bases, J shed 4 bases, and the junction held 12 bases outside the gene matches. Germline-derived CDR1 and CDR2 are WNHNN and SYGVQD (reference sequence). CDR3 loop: CASSSLRQGFSYGYTF. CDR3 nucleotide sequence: TGCGCCAGCAGTTCCCTAAGACAGGGGTTTAGCTATGGCTACACCTTC.

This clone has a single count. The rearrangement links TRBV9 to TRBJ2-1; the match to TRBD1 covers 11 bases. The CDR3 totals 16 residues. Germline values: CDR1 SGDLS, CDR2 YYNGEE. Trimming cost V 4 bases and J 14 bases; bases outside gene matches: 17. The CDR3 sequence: CASSPSPGQGALGEFF. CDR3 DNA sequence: TGTGCCAGCAGCCCCTCCCCAGGACAGGGGGCTCTGGGGGAGTTCTTC.